The present T cell receptor (beta chain) was sequenced within a study of technical replicates of blood from a few donors. Some clones are missing from TCRdb's copy, which holds only in-frame ones; the method was immunoSEQ multiplex PCR. Here the sample spans roughly 87,000 clones, 91% being singletons. The trim removed 5 bases at V and 8 bases at J, leaving 10 bases unmatched. The CDR3 totals 14 residues. Germline CDR1 MNHEY, CDR2 SVGAGI. The rearrangement joins TRBV6-5 to TRBJ1-2; TRBD1 matches at 8 bases. Input material: T cells isolated from PBMCs. The sequence was obtained from a human donor in good health. CDR3: CASSQGAQIKGYTF. The CDR3 DNA is TGTGCCAGCAGTCAGGGGGCGCAAATAAAAGGCTACACCTTC.